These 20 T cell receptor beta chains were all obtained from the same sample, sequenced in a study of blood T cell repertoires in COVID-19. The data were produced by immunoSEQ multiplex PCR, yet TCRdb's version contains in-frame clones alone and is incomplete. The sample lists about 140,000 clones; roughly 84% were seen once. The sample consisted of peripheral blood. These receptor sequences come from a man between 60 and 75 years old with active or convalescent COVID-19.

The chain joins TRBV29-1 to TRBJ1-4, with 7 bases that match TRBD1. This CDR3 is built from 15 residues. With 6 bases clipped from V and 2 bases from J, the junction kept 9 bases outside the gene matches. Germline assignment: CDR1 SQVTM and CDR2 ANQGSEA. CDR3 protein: CSVRTGSVTNEKLFF. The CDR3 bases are TGCAGCGTCAGGACAGGCAGCGTGACTAATGAAAAACTGTTTTTT.

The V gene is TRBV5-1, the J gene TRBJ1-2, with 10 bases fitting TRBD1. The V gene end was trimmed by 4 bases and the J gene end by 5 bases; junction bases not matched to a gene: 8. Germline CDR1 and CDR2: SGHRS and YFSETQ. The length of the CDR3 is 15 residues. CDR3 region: CASSPRQGAEYGYTF. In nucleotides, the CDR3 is TGCGCCAGCAGCCCCAGACAGGGGGCGGAGTATGGCTACACCTTC.

This CDR3 reads CASSGQGQQPQHF. The CDR3 DNA is TGTGCCAGCAGTGGCCAGGGCCAACAGCCCCAGCATTTT. The genes are TRBV2 and TRBJ1-5; D perhaps matches TRBD1 (5 bases). Trimming removed 4 bases at V and 7 bases at J, with 11 bases between. The CDR3 covers 13 residues. The germline V gene has CDR1 SNHLY and CDR2 FYNNEI.

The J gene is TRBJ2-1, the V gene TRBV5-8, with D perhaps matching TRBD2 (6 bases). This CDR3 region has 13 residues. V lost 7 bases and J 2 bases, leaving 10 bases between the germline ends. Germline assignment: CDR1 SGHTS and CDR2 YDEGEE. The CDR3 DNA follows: TGTGCCAGCGGGCGGGGCGCCTACAATGAGCAGTTCTTC. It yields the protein CASGRGAYNEQFF.

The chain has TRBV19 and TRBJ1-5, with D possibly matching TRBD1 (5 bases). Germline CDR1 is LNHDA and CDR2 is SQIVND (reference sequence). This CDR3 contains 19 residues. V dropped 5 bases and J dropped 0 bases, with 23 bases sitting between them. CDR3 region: CASSPQGHKGLYSNQPQHF. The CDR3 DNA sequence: TGTGCCAGTAGTCCCCAGGGCCATAAGGGTCTCTATAGCAATCAGCCCCAGCATTTT.

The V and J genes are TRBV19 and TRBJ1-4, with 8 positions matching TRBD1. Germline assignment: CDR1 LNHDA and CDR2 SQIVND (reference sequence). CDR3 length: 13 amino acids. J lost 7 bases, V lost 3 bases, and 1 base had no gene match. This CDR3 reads CASSIGQGEKLFF. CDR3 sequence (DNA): TGTGCCAGTAGTATTGGACAGGGTGAAAAACTGTTTTTT.

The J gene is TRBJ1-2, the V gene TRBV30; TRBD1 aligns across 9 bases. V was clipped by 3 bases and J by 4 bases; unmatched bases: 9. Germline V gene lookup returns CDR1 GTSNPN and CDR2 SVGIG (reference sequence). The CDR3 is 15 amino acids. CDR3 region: CAWSRITGGIYGYTF. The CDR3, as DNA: TGTGCCTGGAGCCGGATTACAGGGGGCATCTATGGCTACACCTTC.

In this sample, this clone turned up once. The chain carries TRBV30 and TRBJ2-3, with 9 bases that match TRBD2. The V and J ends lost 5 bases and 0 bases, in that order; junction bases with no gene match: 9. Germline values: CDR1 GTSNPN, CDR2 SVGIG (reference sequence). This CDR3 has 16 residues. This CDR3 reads CAWASGNVGSTDTQYF. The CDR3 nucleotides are TGTGCCTGGGCTAGCGGGAATGTAGGTAGCACAGATACGCAGTATTTT.

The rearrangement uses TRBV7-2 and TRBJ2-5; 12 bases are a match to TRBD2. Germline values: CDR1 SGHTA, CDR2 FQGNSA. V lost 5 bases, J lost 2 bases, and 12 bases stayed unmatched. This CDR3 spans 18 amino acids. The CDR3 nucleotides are TGTGCCAGCAGCCCCTCACGCCGGACTAGCGGGAATCAAGAGACCCAGTACTTC. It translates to CASSPSRRTSGNQETQYF.

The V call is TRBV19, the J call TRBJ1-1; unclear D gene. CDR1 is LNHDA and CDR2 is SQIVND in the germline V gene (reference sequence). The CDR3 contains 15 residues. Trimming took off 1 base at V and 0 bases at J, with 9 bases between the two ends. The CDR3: CASSIVNSLNTEAFF. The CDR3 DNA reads TGTGCCAGTAGTATAGTAAACAGTTTGAACACTGAAGCTTTCTTT.

The CDR3 region has the DNA TGTGCCAGCAGACCCAACAGGGCTCCTAATGAAAAACTGTTTTTT. Translation gives CASRPNRAPNEKLFF. This sequence joins TRBV6-5 and TRBJ1-4, with a tentative D call TRBD1 (6 bases). The CDR3 spans 15 residues. Per germline, CDR1 MNHEY and CDR2 SVGAGI. Trimming shortened V by 6 bases and J by 3 bases, and 14 bases separated the two germline ends.

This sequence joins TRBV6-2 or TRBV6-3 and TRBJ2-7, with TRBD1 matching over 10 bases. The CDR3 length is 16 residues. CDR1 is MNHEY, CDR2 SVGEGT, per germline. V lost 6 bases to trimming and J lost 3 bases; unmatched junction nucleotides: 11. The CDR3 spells CASSRIPGTGVYEQYV. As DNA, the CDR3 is TGTGCCAGCAGCAGAATCCCCGGGACAGGGGTCTACGAGCAGTACGTC.

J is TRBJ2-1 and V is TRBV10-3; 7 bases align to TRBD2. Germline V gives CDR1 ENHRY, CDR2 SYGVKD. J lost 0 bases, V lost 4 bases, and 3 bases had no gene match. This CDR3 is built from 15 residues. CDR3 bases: TGTGCCATCAGTGCCGGGACTACCTCCTACAATGAGCAGTTCTTC. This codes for CAISAGTTSYNEQFF.

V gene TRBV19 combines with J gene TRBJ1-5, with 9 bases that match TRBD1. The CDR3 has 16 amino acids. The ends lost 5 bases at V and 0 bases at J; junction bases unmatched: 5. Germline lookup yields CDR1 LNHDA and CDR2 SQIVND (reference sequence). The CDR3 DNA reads TGTGCCAGTAGTCAACAGGGGGCGCTTAGCAATCAGCCCCAGCATTTT. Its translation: CASSQQGALSNQPQHF.

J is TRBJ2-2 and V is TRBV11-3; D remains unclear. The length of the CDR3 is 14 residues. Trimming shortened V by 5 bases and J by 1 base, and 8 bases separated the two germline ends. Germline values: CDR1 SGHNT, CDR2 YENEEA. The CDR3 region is CASSPTMNTGELFF. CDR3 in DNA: TGTGCCAGCAGCCCGACAATGAACACCGGGGAGCTGTTTTTT.

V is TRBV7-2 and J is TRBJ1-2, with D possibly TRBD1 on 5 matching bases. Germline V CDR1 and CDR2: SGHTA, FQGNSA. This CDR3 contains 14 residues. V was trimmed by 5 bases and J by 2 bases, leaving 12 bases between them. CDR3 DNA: TGTGCCAGCAGCCCGGCACAGGTCAACTATGGCTACACCTTC. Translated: CASSPAQVNYGYTF. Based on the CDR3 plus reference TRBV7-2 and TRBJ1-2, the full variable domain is GAGVSQSPSNKVTEKGKDVELRCDPISGHTALYWYRQSLGQGLEFLIYFQGNSAPDKSGLPSDRFSAERTGGSVSTLTIQRTQQEDSAVYLCASSPAQVNYGYTFGSGTRLTVV.

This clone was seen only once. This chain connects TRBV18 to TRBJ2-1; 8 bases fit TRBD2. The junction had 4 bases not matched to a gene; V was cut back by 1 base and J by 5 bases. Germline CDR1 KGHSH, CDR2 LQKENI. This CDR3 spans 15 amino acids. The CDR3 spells CASSPLDGRDNEQFF. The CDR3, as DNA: TGTGCCAGCTCACCACTAGACGGGAGGGACAATGAGCAGTTCTTC.

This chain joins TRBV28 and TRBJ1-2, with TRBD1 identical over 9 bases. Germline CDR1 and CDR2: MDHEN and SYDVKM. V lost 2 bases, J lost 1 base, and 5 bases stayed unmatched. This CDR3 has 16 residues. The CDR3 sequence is CASSLARDRDNYGYTF. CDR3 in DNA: TGTGCCAGCAGTTTAGCACGGGACAGGGATAACTATGGCTACACCTTC.

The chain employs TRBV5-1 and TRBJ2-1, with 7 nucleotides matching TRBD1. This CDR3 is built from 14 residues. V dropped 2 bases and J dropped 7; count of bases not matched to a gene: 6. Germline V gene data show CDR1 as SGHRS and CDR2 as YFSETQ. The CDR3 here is CASSLRQGGNEQFF. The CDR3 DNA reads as TGCGCCAGCAGCTTACGACAGGGTGGGAATGAGCAGTTCTTC.

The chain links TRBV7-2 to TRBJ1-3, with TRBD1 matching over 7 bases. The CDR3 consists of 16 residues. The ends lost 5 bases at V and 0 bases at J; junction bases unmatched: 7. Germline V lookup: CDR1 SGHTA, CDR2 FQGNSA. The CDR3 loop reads CASSPRGLSSGNTIYF. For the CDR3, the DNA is TGTGCCAGCAGCCCAAGGGGGCTCTCCTCTGGAAACACCATATATTTT.